This T cell receptor (beta chain) was observed in a study of shared clonotypes between healthy human individuals. The CDR3 covers 15 residues. V was shortened by 5 bases and J by 4 bases, with 14 bases between the two germline ends. The V gene's germline CDR1 is SGHTA and CDR2 FQGTGA. Study-wide points: Relative to clonotypes present in all four donors, those not shared had lower generation probabilities. Measured sharing among donors was expected to vary with sequencing depth.

Here immunoSEQ multiplex PCR was the method, and the copy in TCRdb shows in-frame clones only, minus some. This table has about 2.4 million clones, over 85% appearing once. Remarks on this clone: The antigen remains unidentified.

Sequencing was carried out using naive CD4+ T cells from PBMCs. The subset: CD45RA+ positively selected. The receptor's source is a man aged 18 to 30 in good health. Some clones in this sample may be carry-over from other donors' samples. The chain couples TRBV7-3 to TRBJ2-2; D is perhaps TRBD1 or TRBD2 (6 bases each). CDR3 protein: CASSPTQGGTGELFF. CDR3 nucleotide sequence: TGTGCCAGCAGCCCCACACAGGGAGGCACCGGGGAGCTGTTTTTT.